This T cell receptor (beta chain) was obtained from a study of blood T cell repertoires in COVID-19. The CDR3 has 16 amino acids. The V end lost 4 bases, the J end lost 5 bases, and 21 bases lay between the germline ends. Germline CDR1 and CDR2: SGHRS and YFSETQ. TCRdb's copy holds only in-frame clones and misses some; the assay was immunoSEQ multiplex PCR. The top ten hold about 0.65% of the sample, which has around 260,000 clones, around 90% seen once. The sample comprised peripheral blood. The sequence was obtained from a human donor in a cohort sampled during active COVID-19. The chain links TRBV5-1 to TRBJ1-2, with D perhaps TRBD1 (6 bases). The CDR3 coding sequence is TGCGCCAGCAGCCTTATACCAGGGGAAGTCCCTTATGGCTACACCTTC. Translation gives CASSLIPGEVPYGYTF.